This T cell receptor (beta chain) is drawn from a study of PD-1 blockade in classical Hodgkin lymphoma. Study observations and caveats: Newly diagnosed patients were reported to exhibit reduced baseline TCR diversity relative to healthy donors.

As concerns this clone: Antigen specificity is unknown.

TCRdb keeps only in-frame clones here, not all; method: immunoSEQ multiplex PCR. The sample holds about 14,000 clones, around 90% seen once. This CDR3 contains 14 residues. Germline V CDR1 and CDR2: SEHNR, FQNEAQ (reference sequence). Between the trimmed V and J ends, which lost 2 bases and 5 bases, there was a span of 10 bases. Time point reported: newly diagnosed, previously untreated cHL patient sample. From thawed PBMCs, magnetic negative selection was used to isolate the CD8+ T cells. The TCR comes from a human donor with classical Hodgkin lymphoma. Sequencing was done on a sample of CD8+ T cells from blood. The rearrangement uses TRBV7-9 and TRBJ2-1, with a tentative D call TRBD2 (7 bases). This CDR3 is CASSLTGGHNEQFF. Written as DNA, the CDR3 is TGTGCCAGCAGCTTAACCGGGGGGCACAATGAGCAGTTCTTC.